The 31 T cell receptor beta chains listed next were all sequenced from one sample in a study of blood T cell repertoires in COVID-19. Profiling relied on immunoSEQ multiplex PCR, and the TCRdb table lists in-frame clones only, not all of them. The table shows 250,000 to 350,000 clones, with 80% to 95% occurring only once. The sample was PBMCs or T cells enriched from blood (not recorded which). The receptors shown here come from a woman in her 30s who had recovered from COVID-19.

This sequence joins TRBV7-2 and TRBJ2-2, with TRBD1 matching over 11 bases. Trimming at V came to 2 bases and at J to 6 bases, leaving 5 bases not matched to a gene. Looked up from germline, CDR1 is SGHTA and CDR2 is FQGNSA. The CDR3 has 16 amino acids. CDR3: CASSLSRTGGAGELFF. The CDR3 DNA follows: TGTGCCAGCAGCTTATCCCGGACAGGGGGCGCCGGGGAGCTGTTTTTT.

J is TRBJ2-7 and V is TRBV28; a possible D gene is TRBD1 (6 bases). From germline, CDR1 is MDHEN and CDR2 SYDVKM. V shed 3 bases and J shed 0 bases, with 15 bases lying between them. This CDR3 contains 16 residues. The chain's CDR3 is CASSFTGYWSSYEQYF. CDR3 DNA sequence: TGTGCCAGCAGTTTTACAGGGTATTGGTCCTCCTACGAGCAGTACTTC.

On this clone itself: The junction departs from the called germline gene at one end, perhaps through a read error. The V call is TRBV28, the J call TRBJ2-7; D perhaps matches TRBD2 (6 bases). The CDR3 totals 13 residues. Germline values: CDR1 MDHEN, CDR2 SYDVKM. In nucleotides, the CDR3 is TGTGCCAGCAGTTCCGGGACTTCCTTCGAGCAGTACTTC. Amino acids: CASSSGTSFEQYF.

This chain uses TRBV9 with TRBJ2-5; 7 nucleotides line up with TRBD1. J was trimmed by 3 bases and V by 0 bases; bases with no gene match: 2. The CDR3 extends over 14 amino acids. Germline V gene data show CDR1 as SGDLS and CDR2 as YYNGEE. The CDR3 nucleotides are TGTGCCAGCAGCGTAGGACAGGGAGAAGAGACCCAGTACTTC. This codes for CASSVGQGEETQYF.

Here the CDR3 DNA reads TGTGCCAGCTCACCACCCTCCCCTTTCGGTGAGCAGTTCTTC. It is translated as CASSPPSPFGEQFF. The genes are TRBV18 and TRBJ2-1, with D hard to call. The CDR3 consists of 14 residues. The germline V gene has CDR1 KGHSH and CDR2 LQKENI. V was clipped by 0 bases and J by 9 bases, with 12 bases between them.

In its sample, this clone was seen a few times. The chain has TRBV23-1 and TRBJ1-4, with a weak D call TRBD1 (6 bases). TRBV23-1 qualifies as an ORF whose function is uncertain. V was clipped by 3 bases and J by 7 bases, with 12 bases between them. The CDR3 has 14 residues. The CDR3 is CASSQLVQGEKLFF. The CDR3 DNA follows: TGCGCCAGCAGTCAGCTCGTACAGGGTGAAAAACTGTTTTTT.

The CDR3 spells CAIRGASVDNEQFF. The CDR3 nucleotides read TGTGCCATCCGTGGGGCTAGCGTAGACAATGAGCAGTTCTTC. The V gene is TRBV28, the J gene TRBJ2-1; D is perhaps TRBD2 (6 bases). CDR3 length: 14 residues. Trimming pared 10 bases from V and 5 bases from J, leaving 18 bases between. Germline lookup yields CDR1 MDHEN and CDR2 SYDVKM.

The CDR3 coding sequence is TGTGCCAGCAGCTTAGGGGGACTAGCGGGAGGGCCTGACACAGATACGCAGTATTTT. It encodes CASSLGGLAGGPDTDTQYF. The genes are TRBV13 and TRBJ2-3; 16 bases map to TRBD2. In germline, CDR1 is PRHDT, CDR2 FYEKMQ (reference sequence). The ends lost 0 bases at V and 2 bases at J; junction bases unmatched: 5. CDR3 size: 19 residues.

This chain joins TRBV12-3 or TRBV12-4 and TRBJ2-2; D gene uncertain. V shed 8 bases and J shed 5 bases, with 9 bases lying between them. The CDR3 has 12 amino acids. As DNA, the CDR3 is TGTGCCAGCCAGCGCGGTACCGGGGAGCTGTTTTTT. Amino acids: CASQRGTGELFF.

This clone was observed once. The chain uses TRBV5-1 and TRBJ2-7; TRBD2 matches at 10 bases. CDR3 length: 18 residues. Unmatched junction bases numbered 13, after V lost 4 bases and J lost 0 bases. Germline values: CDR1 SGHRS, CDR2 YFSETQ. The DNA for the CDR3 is TGCGCCAGCAGCACACAGGGTCTGCTAGCGGGAGCCTCCTACGAGCAGTACTTC. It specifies CASSTQGLLAGASYEQYF.

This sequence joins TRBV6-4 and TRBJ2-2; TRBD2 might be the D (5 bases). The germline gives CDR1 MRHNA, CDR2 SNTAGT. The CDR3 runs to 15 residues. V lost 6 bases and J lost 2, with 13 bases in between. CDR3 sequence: CASRMSGSNTGELFF. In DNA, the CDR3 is TGTGCCAGCAGAATGAGCGGATCTAACACCGGGGAGCTGTTTTTT.

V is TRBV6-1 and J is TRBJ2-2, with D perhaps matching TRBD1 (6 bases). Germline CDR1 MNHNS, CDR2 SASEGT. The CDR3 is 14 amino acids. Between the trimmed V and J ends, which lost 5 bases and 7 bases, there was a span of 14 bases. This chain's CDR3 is CASSLQGYGGELFF. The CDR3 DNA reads TGTGCCAGCAGTTTACAGGGTTATGGCGGGGAGCTGTTTTTT.

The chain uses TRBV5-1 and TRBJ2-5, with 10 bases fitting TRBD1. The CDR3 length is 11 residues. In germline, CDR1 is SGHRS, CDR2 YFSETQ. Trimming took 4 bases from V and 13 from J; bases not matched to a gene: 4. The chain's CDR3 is CASSLRTGGYF. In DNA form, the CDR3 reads TGCGCCAGCAGCCTTCGGACAGGGGGGTACTTC.

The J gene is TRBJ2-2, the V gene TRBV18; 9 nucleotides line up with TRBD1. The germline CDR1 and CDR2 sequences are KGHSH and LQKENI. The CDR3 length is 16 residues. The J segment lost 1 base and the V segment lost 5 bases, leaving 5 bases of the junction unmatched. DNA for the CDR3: TGTGCCAGCTCAGCGTGGGACAGGGAGAACACCGGGGAGCTGTTTTTT. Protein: CASSAWDRENTGELFF.

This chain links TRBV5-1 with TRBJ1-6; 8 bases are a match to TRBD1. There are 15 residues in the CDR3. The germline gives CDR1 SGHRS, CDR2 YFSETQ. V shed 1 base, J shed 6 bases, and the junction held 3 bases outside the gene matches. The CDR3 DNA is TGCGCCAGCAGCTTGACAGGGGGTTTTAATTCACCCCTCCACTTT. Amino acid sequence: CASSLTGGFNSPLHF.

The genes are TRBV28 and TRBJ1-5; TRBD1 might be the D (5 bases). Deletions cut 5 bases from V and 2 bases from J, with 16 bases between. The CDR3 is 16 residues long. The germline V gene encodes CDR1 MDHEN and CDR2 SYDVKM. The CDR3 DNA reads TGTGCCAGCAGTGCCTGGGTAGGGGCCGGCAATCAGCCCCAGCATTTT. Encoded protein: CASSAWVGAGNQPQHF.

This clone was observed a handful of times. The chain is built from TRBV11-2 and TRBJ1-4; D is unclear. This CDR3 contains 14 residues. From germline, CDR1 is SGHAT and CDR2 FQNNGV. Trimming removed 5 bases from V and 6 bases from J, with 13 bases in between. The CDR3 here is CASSIPHVDEKLFF. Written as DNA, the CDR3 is TGTGCCAGCAGCATACCACATGTGGATGAAAAACTGTTTTTT.

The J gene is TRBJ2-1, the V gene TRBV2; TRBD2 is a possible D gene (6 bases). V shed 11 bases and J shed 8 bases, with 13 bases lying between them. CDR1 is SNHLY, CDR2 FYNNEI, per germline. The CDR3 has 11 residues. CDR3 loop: CAGSTRDEQFF. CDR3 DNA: TGTGCCGGATCGACTAGGGATGAGCAGTTCTTC.

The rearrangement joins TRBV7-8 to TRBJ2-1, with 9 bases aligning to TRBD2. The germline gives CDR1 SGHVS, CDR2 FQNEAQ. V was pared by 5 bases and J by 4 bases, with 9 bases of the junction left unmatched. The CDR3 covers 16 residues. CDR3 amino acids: CASSKLPSGNYNEQFF. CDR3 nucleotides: TGTGCCAGCAGCAAACTCCCTAGCGGGAATTACAATGAGCAGTTCTTC.

Here the CDR3 DNA reads TGCGCCAGCAGCGCACTAGGGGGATTTAATGAAAAACTGTTTTTT. Its translation is CASSALGGFNEKLFF. The chain employs TRBV5-1 and TRBJ1-4, with D possibly TRBD1 on 6 matching bases. Germline V gene lookup returns CDR1 SGHRS and CDR2 YFSETQ. This CDR3 spans 15 amino acids. Trimming left V 4 bases short and J 4 bases short, with 14 bases between.

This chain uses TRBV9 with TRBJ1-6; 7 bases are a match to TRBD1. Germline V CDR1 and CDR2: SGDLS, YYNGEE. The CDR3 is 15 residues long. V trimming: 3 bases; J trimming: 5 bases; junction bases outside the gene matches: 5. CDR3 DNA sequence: TGTGCCAGCAGCGGCGGGACAGCAAATAATTCACCCCTCCACTTT. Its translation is CASSGGTANNSPLHF.

CDR3 loop: CASSARDRSTYEQYF. CDR3 DNA: TGTGCCAGCAGCGCCCGGGACAGATCGACCTACGAGCAGTACTTC. The chain recombines TRBV4-2 with TRBJ2-7; 7 bases map to TRBD1. The CDR3 consists of 15 residues. Trimming removed 5 bases from V and 2 bases from J; junction bases left unmatched: 9. Germline V gene sequence: CDR1 LGHNA, CDR2 YNFKEQ.

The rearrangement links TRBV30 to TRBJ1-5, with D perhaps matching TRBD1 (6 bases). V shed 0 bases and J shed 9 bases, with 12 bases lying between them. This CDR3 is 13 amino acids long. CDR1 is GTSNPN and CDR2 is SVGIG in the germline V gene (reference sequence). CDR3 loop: CAWSVQGDTPQHF. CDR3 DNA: TGTGCCTGGAGTGTACAGGGCGATACGCCCCAGCATTTT. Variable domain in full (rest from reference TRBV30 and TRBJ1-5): SQTIHQWPATLVQPVGSPLSLECTVEGTSNPNLYWYRQAAGRGLQLLFYSVGIGQISSEVPQNLSASRPQDRQFILSSKKLLLSDSGFYLCAWSVQGDTPQHFGDGTRLSIL.

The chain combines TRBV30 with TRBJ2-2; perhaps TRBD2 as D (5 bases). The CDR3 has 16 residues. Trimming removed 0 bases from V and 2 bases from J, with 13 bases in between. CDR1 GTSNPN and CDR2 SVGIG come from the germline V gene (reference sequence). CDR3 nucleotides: TGTGCCTGGAGTGTACTGGGAGCGCCCAACACCGGGGAGCTGTTTTTT. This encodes CAWSVLGAPNTGELFF.

DNA for the CDR3: TGTGCCAGCAGCTTCCTAGTCACGCAGGGTCTCGGGGGAAATTCACCCCTCCACTTT. The encoded protein is CASSFLVTQGLGGNSPLHF. The chain employs TRBV7-2 and TRBJ1-6, with D perhaps matching TRBD1 (5 bases). The germline V and J ends were trimmed by 3 bases and 7 bases, with 25 bases remaining between them. The CDR3 loop spans 19 amino acids. Germline V lookup: CDR1 SGHTA, CDR2 FQGNSA.

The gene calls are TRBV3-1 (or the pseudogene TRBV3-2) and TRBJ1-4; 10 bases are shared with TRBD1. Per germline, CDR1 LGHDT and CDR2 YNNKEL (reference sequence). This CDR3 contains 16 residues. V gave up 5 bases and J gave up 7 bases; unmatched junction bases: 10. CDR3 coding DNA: TGTGCCAGCAGCTTGGGACAGGGGCGTTTAAGTGAAAAACTGTTTTTT. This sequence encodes CASSLGQGRLSEKLFF.

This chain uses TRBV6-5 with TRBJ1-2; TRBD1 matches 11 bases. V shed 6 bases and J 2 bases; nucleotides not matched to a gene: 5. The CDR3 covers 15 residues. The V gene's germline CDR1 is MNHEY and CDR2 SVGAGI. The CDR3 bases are TGTGCCAGCAGCCCCGGGACAGGGGGGAACTATGGCTACACCTTC. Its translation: CASSPGTGGNYGYTF.

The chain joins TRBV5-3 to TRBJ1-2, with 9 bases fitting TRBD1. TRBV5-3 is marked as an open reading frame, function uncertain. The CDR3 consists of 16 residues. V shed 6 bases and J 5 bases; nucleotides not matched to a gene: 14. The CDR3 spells CARNRGRTGKYYGYTF. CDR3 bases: TGTGCCAGAAACAGGGGGCGGACCGGCAAGTATTATGGCTACACCTTC.

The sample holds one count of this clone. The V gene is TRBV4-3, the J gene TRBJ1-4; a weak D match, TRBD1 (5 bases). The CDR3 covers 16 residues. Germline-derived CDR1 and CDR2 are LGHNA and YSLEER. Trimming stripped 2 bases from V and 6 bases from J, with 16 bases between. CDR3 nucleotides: TGCGCCAGCAGCCAAACCGCCGGGACTCGGGATGAAAAACTGTTTTTT. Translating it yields CASSQTAGTRDEKLFF.

The CDR3 DNA sequence: TGTGCCAGCAGCTTAGCGGGGGACAGGGAAGTTCTGAACGAGCAGTACTTC. Its protein is CASSLAGDREVLNEQYF. V usage is TRBV7-2 and J usage is TRBJ2-7, with TRBD1 matching 9 bases. This CDR3 region has 17 residues. CDR1 and CDR2 (germline): SGHTA, FQGNSA. With 0 bases clipped from V and 5 bases from J, the junction kept 11 bases outside the gene matches.

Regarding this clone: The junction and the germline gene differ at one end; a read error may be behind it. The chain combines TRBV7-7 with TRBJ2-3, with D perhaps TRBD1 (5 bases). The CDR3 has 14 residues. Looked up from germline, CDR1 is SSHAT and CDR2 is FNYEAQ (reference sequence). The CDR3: CASSLADSSDTQYF. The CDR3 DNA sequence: TGTGCTAGCAGCTTAGCCGACAGCTCAGATACGCAGTATTTT.